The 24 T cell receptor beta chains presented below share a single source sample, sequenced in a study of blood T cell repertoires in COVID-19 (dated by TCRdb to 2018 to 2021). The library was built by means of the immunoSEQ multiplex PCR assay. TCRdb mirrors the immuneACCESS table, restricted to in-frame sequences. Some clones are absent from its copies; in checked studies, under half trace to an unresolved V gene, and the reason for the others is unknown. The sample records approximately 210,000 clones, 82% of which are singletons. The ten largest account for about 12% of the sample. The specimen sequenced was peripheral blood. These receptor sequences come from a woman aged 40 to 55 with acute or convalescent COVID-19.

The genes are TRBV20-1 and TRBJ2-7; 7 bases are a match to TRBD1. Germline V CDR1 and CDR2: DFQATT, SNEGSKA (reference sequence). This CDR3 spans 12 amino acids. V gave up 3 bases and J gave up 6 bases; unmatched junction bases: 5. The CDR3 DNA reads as TGCAGTGCTAGTAGACAGGGATCCGAGCAGTACTTC. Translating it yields CSASRQGSEQYF.

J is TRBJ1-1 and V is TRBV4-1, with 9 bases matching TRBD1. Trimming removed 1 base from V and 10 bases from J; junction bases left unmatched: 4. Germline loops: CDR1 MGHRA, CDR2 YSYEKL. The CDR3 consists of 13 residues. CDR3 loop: CASSQAVDRGAFF. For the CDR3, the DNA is TGCGCCAGCAGCCAAGCGGTGGACAGGGGAGCTTTCTTT.

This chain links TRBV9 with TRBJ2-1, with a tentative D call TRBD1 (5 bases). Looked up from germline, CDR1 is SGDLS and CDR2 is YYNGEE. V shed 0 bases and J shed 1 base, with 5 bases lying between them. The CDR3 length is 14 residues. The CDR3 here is CASSVAGSYNEQFF. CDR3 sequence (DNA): TGTGCCAGCAGCGTAGCAGGGTCCTACAATGAGCAGTTCTTC.

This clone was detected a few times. The CDR3 DNA follows: TGTGCTAGTGGTTCGGTGGTTGGCGGGGGGTCTATGATCGGGGAGCTGTTTTTT. Protein sequence: CASGSVVGGGSMIGELFF. The chain is built from TRBV12-5 and TRBJ2-2, with 8 bases fitting TRBD2. Germline CDR1 is LGHNT and CDR2 is FRNRAP. The CDR3 length is 18 residues. The J segment lost 7 bases and the V segment lost 4 bases, leaving 17 bases of the junction unmatched.

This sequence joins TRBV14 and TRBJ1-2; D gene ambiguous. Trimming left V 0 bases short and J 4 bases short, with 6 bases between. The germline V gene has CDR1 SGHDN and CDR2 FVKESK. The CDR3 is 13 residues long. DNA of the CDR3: TGTGCCAGCAGCCAAGAACAGTCCTATGGCTACACCTTC. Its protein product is CASSQEQSYGYTF.

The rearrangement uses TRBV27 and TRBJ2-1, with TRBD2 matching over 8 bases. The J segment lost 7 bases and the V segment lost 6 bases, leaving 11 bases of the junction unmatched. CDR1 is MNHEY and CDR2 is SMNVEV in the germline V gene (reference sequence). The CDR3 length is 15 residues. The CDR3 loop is CASSFGGGRSNEQFF. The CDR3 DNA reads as TGTGCCAGCAGCTTTGGTGGCGGGAGGTCGAATGAGCAGTTCTTC.

CDR3 region: CASSQEFSDRGQNGYTF. The CDR3 coding sequence is TGTGCCAGCAGCCAAGAGTTCTCGGACAGGGGGCAGAATGGCTACACCTTC. The gene calls are TRBV3-1 (or the pseudogene TRBV3-2) and TRBJ1-2, with TRBD1 matching over 11 bases. Per germline, CDR1 LGHDT and CDR2 YNNKEL (reference sequence). The junction had 9 bases not matched to a gene; V was cut back by 0 bases and J by 6 bases. The CDR3 consists of 17 residues.

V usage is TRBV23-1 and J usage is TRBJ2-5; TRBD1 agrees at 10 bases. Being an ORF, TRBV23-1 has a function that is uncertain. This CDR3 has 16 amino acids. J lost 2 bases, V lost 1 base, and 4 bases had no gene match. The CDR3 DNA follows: TGCGCCAGCAGTCAATGGGACAGGGGTTTTCAAGAGACCCAGTACTTC. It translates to CASSQWDRGFQETQYF.

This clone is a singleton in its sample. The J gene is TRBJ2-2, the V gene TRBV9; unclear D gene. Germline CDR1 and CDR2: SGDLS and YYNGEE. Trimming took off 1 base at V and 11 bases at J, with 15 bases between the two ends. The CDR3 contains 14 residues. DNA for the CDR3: TGTGCCAGCAGCGTATCGGCCTGGGCCAGTGAGCTGTTTTTT. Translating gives CASSVSAWASELFF.

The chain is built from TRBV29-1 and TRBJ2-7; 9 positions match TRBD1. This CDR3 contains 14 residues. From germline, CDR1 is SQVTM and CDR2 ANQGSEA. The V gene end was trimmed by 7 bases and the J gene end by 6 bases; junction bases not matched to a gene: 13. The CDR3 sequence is CSADAGTGMGEQYF. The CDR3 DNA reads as TGCAGCGCGGATGCCGGGACAGGGATGGGCGAGCAGTACTTC.

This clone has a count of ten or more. The CDR3 DNA sequence: TGTGCCAGCAGCCCAGGGTTTACCTCTGGAAACACCATATATTTT. Translating gives CASSPGFTSGNTIYF. V is TRBV7-8 and J is TRBJ1-3; tentatively, D is TRBD1 (5 bases). The germline CDR1 and CDR2 sequences are SGHVS and FQNEAQ. The CDR3 length is 15 residues. Deletions cut 5 bases from V and 0 bases from J, with 11 bases between.

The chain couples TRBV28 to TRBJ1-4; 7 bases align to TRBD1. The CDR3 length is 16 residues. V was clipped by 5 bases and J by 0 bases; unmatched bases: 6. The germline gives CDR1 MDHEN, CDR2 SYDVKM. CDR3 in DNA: TGTGCCAGCAGTAAGCCCAGGGGGGCAACTAATGAAAAACTGTTTTTT. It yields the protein CASSKPRGATNEKLFF.

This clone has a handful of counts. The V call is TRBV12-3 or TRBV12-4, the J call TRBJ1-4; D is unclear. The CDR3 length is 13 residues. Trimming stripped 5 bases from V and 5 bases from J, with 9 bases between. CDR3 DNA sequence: TGTGCCAGCAGTCGTCGGGAGAATGAAAAACTGTTTTTT. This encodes CASSRRENEKLFF.

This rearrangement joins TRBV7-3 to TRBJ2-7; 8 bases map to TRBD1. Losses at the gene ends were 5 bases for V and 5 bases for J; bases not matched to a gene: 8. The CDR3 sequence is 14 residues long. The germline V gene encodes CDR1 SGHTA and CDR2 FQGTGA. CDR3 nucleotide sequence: TGTGCCAGCAGCCTTTCGGACAGGGTGGACGAGCAGTACTTC. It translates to CASSLSDRVDEQYF.

CDR3 DNA sequence: TGTGCCAGCAGTTCCCAGGGGGCAACGAATACGCAGTATTTT. Translating gives CASSSQGATNTQYF. The chain links TRBV27 to TRBJ2-3; TRBD1 agrees at 8 bases. The trim removed 4 bases at V and 7 bases at J, leaving 7 bases unmatched. This CDR3 has 14 amino acids. Germline V CDR1 and CDR2: MNHEY, SMNVEV (reference sequence).

The chain's CDR3 is CAISAERGGYNEQFF. CDR3 DNA sequence: TGTGCCATCAGTGCGGAGCGGGGGGGCTACAATGAGCAGTTCTTC. The J gene is TRBJ2-1, the V gene TRBV10-3, with 10 bases lining up with TRBD2. Germline CDR1 ENHRY, CDR2 SYGVKD. J lost 3 bases, V lost 4 bases, and 3 bases had no gene match. CDR3 size: 15 residues.

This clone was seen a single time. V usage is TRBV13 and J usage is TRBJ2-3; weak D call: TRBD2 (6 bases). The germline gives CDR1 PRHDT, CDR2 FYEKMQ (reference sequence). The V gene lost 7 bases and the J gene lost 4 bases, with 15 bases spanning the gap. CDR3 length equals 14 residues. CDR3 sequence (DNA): TGTGCCAGCATGATGGGGAGGTACGCAGATACGCAGTATTTT. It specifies CASMMGRYADTQYF.

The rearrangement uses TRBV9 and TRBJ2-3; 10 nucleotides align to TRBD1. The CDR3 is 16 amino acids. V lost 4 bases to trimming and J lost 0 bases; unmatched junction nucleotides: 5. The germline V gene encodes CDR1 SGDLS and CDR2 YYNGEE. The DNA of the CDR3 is TGTGCCAGCAGCACTGGGACAGGGGTCAGCACAGATACGCAGTATTTT. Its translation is CASSTGTGVSTDTQYF.

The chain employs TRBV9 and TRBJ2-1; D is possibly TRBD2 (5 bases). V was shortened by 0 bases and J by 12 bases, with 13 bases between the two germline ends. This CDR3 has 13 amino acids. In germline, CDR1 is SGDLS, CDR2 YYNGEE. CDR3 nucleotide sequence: TGTGCCAGCAGCGTAGTACCGGAGCGGTGGCAGTTCTTC. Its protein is CASSVVPERWQFF.

The CDR3 here is CASSQSRGGGVTDTQYF. The CDR3 DNA is TGTGCCAGCAGCCAATCCCGGGGGGGAGGGGTCACAGATACGCAGTATTTT. The chain is built from TRBV3-1 (or the pseudogene TRBV3-2) and TRBJ2-3; 8 bases align to TRBD2. The CDR3 covers 17 residues. Germline V lookup: CDR1 LGHDT, CDR2 YNNKEL (reference sequence). The V gene end was trimmed by 2 bases and the J gene end by 2 bases; junction bases not matched to a gene: 9.

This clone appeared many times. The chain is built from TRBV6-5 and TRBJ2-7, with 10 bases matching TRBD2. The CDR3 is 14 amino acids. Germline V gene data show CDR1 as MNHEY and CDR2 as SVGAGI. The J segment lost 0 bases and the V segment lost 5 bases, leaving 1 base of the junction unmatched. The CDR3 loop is CASSIAGGSYEQYF. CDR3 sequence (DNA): TGTGCCAGCAGTATAGCGGGAGGCTCCTACGAGCAGTACTTC.

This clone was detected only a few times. The chain's CDR3 is CASGLGLNHGYTF. The CDR3 DNA reads as TGTGCTAGTGGTTTGGGACTCAACCATGGCTACACCTTC. The chain couples TRBV12-5 to TRBJ1-2, with D unresolved. CDR1 LGHNT and CDR2 FRNRAP come from the germline V gene. V was cut by 1 base and J by 6 bases, with 9 bases left in between. CDR3 length: 13 amino acids.

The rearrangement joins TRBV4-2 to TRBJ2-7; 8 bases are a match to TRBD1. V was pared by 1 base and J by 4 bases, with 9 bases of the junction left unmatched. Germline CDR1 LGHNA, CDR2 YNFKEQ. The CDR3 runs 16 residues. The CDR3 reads CASSQAEGQGAYEQYF. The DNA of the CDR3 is TGTGCCAGCAGCCAAGCGGAGGGGCAGGGGGCATACGAGCAGTACTTC.

The CDR3 spells CASSLWAGDTDTQYF. For the CDR3, the DNA is TGTGCCAGCAGCCTTTGGGCAGGGGACACAGATACGCAGTATTTT. The chain couples TRBV9 to TRBJ2-3, with D perhaps TRBD1 (6 bases). The CDR3 covers 15 residues. Trimming stripped 4 bases from V and 2 bases from J, with 14 bases between. CDR1 SGDLS and CDR2 YYNGEE come from the germline V gene.